A selection of T cell receptor beta chains follows, all from one sample in a study of shared clonotypes between healthy human individuals. Using immunoSEQ multiplex PCR, the repertoire was profiled, and TCRdb retains in-frame clones only, with some absent. The repertoire holds some 2,000,000 clones, over 85% seen once, with 0.1% to 0.15% in the top ten. The sequencing input was naive CD4+ T cells sorted from blood. Source of these receptors: a man younger than 30 in good health. Both conserved end residues are part of each CDR3. A D gene is named only where the DNA matches it firmly. The size of a clone is reported for some rows only, either as once, few or many, or as a class for expanded clones.

V gene	clone size	J gene	D gene	CDR3 protein	CDR3 DNA
TRBV2	-	TRBJ1-5	-	CASSGGSSGVQPQHF	TGTGCCAGCAGTGGGGGGAGCTCAGGGGTTCAGCCCCAGCATTTT
TRBV7-3	-	TRBJ1-3	-	CASSLMGVGNTIYF	TGTGCCAGCAGCTTAATGGGTGTTGGAAACACCATATATTTT
TRBV5-1	-	TRBJ2-1	-	CASSLSDPRRNEQFF	TGCGCCAGCAGCTTATCGGACCCGCGTCGAAATGAGCAGTTCTTC
TRBV7-9	once	TRBJ2-3	TRBD1	CASSLGDRGNTDTQYF	TGTGCCAGCAGCTTAGGGGACAGGGGGAACACAGATACGCAGTATTTT
TRBV28	-	TRBJ2-5	-	CASTFGPPEETQYF	TGTGCCAGCACCTTCGGACCTCCGGAGGAGACCCAGTACTTC
TRBV7-2	-	TRBJ1-2	-	CASTAGGSSAYGYTF	TGTGCCAGCACCGCGGGGGGGTCATCGGCCTATGGCTACACCTTC
TRBV10-3	-	TRBJ2-1	TRBD2	CAISEGNSGRTNEQFF	TGTGCCATCAGTGAGGGTAATAGCGGGAGAACAAATGAGCAGTTCTTC
TRBV7-2	once	TRBJ2-7	TRBD1	CASSQGQGVYEQYF	TGTGCCAGCAGTCAGGGACAGGGGGTCTACGAGCAGTACTTC
TRBV2	-	TRBJ1-1	TRBD1	CASIVEDRGPNMNTEAFF	TGTGCCAGCATTGTGGAGGACAGGGGGCCTAACATGAACACTGAAGCTTTCTTT
TRBV7-2	-	TRBJ2-5	-	CASSLWADQETQYF	TGTGCCAGCAGCTTATGGGCAGACCAAGAGACCCAGTACTTC
TRBV7-2	-	TRBJ2-1	-	CARGGAEQFF	TGTGCCAGAGGGGGGGCTGAGCAGTTCTTC
TRBV5-1	-	TRBJ2-3	-	CASSPPTGTFGRDTQYF	TGCGCCAGCAGCCCCCCAACAGGGACTTTCGGAAGAGATACGCAGTATTTT
TRBV2	-	TRBJ2-7	-	CASVFGGVTYEQYF	TGTGCCAGCGTCTTTGGGGGAGTCACATACGAGCAGTACTTC
TRBV28	-	TRBJ2-1	TRBD2	CASIRSGRGWDNEQFF	TGTGCCAGCATTAGAAGCGGGAGAGGGTGGGACAATGAGCAGTTCTTC
TRBV28	-	TRBJ1-1	-	CASSGVAEAFF	TGTGCCAGCAGTGGGGTCGCTGAAGCTTTCTTT
TRBV7-3	-	TRBJ2-3	TRBD1	CASSLGGQGTDTQYF	TGTGCCAGCAGCTTAGGAGGACAGGGCACAGATACGCAGTATTTT
TRBV5-8	-	TRBJ2-7	-	CASSLGSNYEQYF	TGTGCCAGCAGCTTGGGGTCAAATTACGAGCAGTACTTC
TRBV29-1	-	TRBJ1-1	TRBD1	CSVLQGPSAEAFF	TGCAGCGTACTACAGGGGCCTTCGGCTGAAGCTTTCTTT
TRBV19	-	TRBJ2-7	-	CASSLQGRVEQYF	TGTGCCAGTAGCCTACAGGGACGGGTCGAGCAGTACTTC
TRBV28	-	TRBJ2-5	-	CASSRGYGEFTETQYF	TGTGCCAGCAGCCGCGGGTATGGGGAATTCACAGAGACCCAGTACTTC
TRBV29-1	once	TRBJ2-3	-	CSVAAMYTDTQYF	TGCAGCGTTGCCGCTATGTACACAGATACGCAGTATTTT
TRBV9	-	TRBJ2-6	-	CASSEQVVSGANVLTF	TGTGCCAGCAGCGAGCAGGTGGTCTCTGGGGCCAACGTCCTGACTTTC
TRBV25-1	-	TRBJ2-3	-	CASSERGPGDTLRDTQYF	TGTGCCAGCAGTGAAAGGGGTCCAGGGGACACTTTACGGGATACGCAGTATTTT
TRBV29-1	once	TRBJ2-3	-	CSVTGGFTDTQYF	TGCAGCGTGACTGGGGGCTTCACAGATACGCAGTATTTT
TRBV7-2	-	TRBJ2-7	-	CASSSNRASYEQYF	TGTGCCAGCAGCTCCAACAGGGCATCCTACGAGCAGTACTTC
TRBV7-2	-	TRBJ2-4	-	CASSLEVLWGSQYF	TGTGCCAGCAGCTTAGAGGTTTTGTGGGGGTCTCAGTACTTC
TRBV7-2	-	TRBJ2-7	TRBD1	CASSLAQGTYEQYF	TGTGCCAGCAGCTTAGCACAGGGGACCTACGAGCAGTACTTC
TRBV5-1	-	TRBJ1-1	TRBD1	CASSLGQGWTEAFF	TGCGCCAGCAGCCTAGGACAGGGTTGGACTGAAGCTTTCTTT
TRBV18	-	TRBJ2-7	TRBD1	CASSRDRAYEQYF	TGTGCCAGCTCGCGGGACAGGGCCTACGAGCAGTACTTC
TRBV5-1	-	TRBJ2-1	TRBD2	CASSLGLAEREQFF	TGCGCCAGCAGCTTGGGACTAGCGGAGCGTGAGCAGTTCTTC